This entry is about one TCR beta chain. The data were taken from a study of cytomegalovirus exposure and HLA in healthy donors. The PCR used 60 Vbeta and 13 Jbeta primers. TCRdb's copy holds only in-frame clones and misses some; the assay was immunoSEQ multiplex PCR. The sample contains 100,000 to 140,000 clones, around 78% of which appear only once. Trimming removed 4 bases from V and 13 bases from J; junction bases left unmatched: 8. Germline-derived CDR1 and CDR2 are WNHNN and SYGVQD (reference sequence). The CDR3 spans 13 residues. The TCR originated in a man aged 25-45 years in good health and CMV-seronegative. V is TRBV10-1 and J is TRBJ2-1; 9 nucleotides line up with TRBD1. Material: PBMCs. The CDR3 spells CASSGDRESRQFF. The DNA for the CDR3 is TGCGCCAGCAGTGGGGACAGGGAATCCCGACAGTTCTTC.